The present entry profiles one TCR beta chain with its context. The antigen is not known. This sample is drawn from a study of T cell responses to AZD1222 COVID-19 vaccine. Germline-derived CDR1 and CDR2 are KGHSH and LQKENI. V lost 2 bases to trimming and J lost 3 bases, with 14 bases between them. The CDR3 has 15 amino acids. Findings and limits, study-wide: Seropositive status at baseline applied to only a handful of AZD1222 recipients. Researchers report vaccine-associated CD4 TCRs spanning spike, with dominance at 160-218 and 743-854.

Generated by immunoSEQ multiplex PCR, the TCRdb table keeps only in-frame clones and is missing some. The data show 45,000 to 65,000 clones, with over 70% seen just once and roughly 14% held by the top ten. The sequencing used peripheral blood, collected on day 0 of AZD1222 vaccination. The V and J genes are TRBV18 and TRBJ2-7, with D maybe TRBD2 (5 bases). The sequence was collected from an adult in good health. The CDR3 is CASSPGGGRNYEQYF. The CDR3, as DNA: TGTGCCAGCTCACCAGGCGGCGGGCGGAACTACGAGCAGTACTTC.